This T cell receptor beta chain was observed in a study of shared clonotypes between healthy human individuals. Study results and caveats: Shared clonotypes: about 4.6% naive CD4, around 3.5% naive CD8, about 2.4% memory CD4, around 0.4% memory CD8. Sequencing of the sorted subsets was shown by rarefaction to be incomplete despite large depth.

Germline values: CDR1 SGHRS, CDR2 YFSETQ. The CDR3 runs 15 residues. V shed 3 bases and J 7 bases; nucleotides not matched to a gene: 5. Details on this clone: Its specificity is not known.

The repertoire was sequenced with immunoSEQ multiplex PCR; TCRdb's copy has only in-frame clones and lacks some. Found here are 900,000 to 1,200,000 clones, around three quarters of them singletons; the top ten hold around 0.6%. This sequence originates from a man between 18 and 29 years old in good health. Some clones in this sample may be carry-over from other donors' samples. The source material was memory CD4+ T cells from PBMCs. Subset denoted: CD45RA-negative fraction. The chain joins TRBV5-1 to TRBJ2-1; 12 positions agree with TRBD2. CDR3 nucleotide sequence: TGCGCCAGCAGCTCGACTAGCGGGAGTGGGAATGAGCAGTTCTTC. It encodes CASSSTSGSGNEQFF.